This TCR beta chain was captured by sequencing in a study of blood T cell repertoires in COVID-19. Study-level information: PBMCs, B-cell-depleted T cells, or T cells were the source of the cDNA or gDNA that made up the material.

Data came from immunoSEQ multiplex PCR; TCRdb stores just in-frame clones and leaves some out. The sample records approximately 200,000 clones, 80% being singletons. The CDR3 has 16 amino acids. V dropped 4 bases and J dropped 0 bases, with 13 bases sitting between them. Germline CDR1 reads KGHDR; CDR2 reads SFDVKD. Participants came from some 23 US areas, aged roughly 18 to 89 years. Self-reported history from a screening survey and questionnaire set each donor's cohort. Sequencing was performed on PBMCs or T cells enriched from blood (not recorded which). The TCR was taken from a woman aged 40 to 55 with acute COVID-19. The chain joins TRBV24-1 to TRBJ2-3, with TRBD2 as a possible D gene (5 bases). The CDR3 DNA is TGTGCCACCAGTGACCCAAGCGGAGTAAGCACAGATACGCAGTATTTT. Encoded protein: CATSDPSGVSTDTQYF.